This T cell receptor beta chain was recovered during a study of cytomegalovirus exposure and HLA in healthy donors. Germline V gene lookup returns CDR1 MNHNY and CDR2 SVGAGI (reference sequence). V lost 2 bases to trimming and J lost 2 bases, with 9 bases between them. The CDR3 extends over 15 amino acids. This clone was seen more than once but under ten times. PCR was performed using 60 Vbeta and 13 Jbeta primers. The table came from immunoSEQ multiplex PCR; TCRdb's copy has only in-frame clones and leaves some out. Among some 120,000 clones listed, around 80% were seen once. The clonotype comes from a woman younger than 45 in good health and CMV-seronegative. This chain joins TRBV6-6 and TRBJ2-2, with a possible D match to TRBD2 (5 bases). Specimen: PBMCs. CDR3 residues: CASSYEEANTGELFF. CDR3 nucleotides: TGTGCCAGCAGTTACGAGGAGGCAAACACCGGGGAGCTGTTTTTT.